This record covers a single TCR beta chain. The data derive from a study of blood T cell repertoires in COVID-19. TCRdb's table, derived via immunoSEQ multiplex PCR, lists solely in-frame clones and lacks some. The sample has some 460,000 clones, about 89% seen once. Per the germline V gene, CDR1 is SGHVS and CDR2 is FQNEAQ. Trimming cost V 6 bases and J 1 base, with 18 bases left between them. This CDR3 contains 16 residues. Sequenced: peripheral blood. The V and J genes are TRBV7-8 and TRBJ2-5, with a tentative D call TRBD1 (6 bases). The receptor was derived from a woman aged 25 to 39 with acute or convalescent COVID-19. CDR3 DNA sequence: TGTGCCAGCAGGTTCCGAGTCCGGGACACCCAAGAGACCCAGTACTTC. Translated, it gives CASRFRVRDTQETQYF.